The subject of this entry is one T cell receptor beta chain. At survey level, the immunoSEQ assay was run in its v3.0 version. Clones were read by immunoSEQ multiplex PCR, and TCRdb kept only the in-frame ones, dropping some. Of 15,000 to 20,000 clones in the sample, around nine tenths were seen once. The sample comes from a study of long-term antiretroviral therapy in people with HIV. The clonotype originates from a man aged 50-59 years with HIV. Sequencing was performed on unsorted PBMCs, taken 0.7 years before starting antiretroviral therapy.

Here the CDR3 reads CASSSFGTNSGANVLTF. The CDR3 bases are TGTGCCAGTAGCTCCTTTGGGACAAACTCTGGGGCCAACGTCCTGACTTTC. This sequence joins TRBV19 and TRBJ2-6; D is perhaps TRBD1 (6 bases). Trimming stripped 6 bases from V and 0 bases from J, with 15 bases between. This CDR3 is 17 amino acids long. Germline V CDR1 and CDR2: LNHDA, SQIVND (reference sequence).